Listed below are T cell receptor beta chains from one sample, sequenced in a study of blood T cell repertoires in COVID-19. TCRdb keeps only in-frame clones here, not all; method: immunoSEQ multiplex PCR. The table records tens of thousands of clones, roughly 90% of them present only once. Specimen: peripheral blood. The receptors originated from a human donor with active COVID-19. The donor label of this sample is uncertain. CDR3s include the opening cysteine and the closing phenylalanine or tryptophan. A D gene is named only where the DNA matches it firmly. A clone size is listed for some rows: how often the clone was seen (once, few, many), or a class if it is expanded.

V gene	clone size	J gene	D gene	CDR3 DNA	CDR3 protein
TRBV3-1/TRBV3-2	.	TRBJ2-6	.	TGTGCCAGCAGCTCGAGCGGCGCGGGCCTCTCTGGGGCCAACGTCCTGACTTTC	CASSSSGAGLSGANVLTF
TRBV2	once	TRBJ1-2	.	TGTGCCAGCAGTGTGACCCGGGGCTATGGCTACACCTTC	CASSVTRGYGYTF
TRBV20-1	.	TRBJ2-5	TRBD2	TGCAGTGCTAGTCAGGGACTAGCGAGGGAGACCCAGTACTTC	CSASQGLARETQYF
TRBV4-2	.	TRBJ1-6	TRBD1	TGTGCCAGCAGCCAAGCAAGCGGGACAGGCCCTTTGGCCCTCCACTTT	CASSQASGTGPLALHF
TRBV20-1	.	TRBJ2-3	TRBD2	TGCAGTGCTAGTACGATAGCGGGGATAACAGATACGCAGTATTTT	CSASTIAGITDTQYF
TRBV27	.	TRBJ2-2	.	TGTGCCAGCAGTTCTCGAGGGGGGGGCGATACCGGGGAGCTGTTTTTT	CASSSRGGGDTGELFF
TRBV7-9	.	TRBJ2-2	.	TGTGCCAGCAGACCGACTTTGGGGGAGCTGTTTTTT	CASRPTLGELFF
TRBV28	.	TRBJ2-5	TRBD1	TGTGCCAGCAGTTTAAGGGAGACAGGGAGAGAGACCCAGTACTTC	CASSLRETGRETQYF
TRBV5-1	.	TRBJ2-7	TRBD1	TGCGCCAGCAGCGACGGGACAGGCTTTATCTACGAGCAGTACTTC	CASSDGTGFIYEQYF
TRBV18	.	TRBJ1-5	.	TGTGCCAGCTCACTCCGCAGCGTCAGCAATAGCAATCAGCCCCAGCATTTT	CASSLRSVSNSNQPQHF
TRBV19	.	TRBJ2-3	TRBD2	TGTGCCACCTCTAGGCGGGGGGCGGCATCAGATACGCAGTATTTT	CATSRRGAASDTQYF
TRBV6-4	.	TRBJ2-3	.	TGTGCCAGCAGTGACTCTGGAGCAGATACGCAGTATTTT	CASSDSGADTQYF
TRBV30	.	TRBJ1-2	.	TGTGCCTTGACGGAATCACCCGGGGGTCGTGGCTACACCTTC	CALTESPGGRGYTF
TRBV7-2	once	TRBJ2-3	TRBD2	TGTGCCAGCAGTCATCCCCGTGGGACTAGCGGGGGTGGCACAGATACGCAGTATTTT	CASSHPRGTSGGGTDTQYF
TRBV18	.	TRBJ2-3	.	TGTGCCAGCTCACCACGGGCAGGGGGCACAGATACGCAGTATTTT	CASSPRAGGTDTQYF
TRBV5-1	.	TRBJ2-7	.	TGCGCCAGCAGCCTTGGTACAGTACCAAACCCCTACGAGCAGTACTTC	CASSLGTVPNPYEQYF
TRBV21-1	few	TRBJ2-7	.	TGTGCCGTCACATCTGACAGGGCGAAGAACGAGCAGTACTTC	CAVTSDRAKNEQYF
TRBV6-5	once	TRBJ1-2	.	TGTGCCAGCAGCCGCCCAGGGTTTGGCTACACCTTC	CASSRPGFGYTF
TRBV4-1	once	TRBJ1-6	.	TGCGCCAGCAGCCAAATATGGGGAGTCGGTAATTCACCCCTCCACTTT	CASSQIWGVGNSPLHF
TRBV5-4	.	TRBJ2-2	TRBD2	TGTGCCAGCAGCTTTCGTGGCGGGGGGGCCGGGGAGCTGTTTTTT	CASSFRGGGAGELFF
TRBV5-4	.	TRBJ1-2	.	TGTGCCAGCAGCTCGCCCCCTGGGGGGGGGCAAGACTATGGCTACACCTTC	CASSSPPGGGQDYGYTF
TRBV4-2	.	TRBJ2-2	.	TGTGCCAGCAGCCAAGATTATTCCGGACTCGAACACACCGGGGAGCTGTTTTTT	CASSQDYSGLEHTGELFF
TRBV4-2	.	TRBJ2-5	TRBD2	TGTGCCAGCAGCCTATCTAGCGGGAAAGAGACCCAGTACTTC	CASSLSSGKETQYF
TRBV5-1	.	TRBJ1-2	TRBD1	TGCGCCAGCAGCTTGGACAGGGGACTCTATGGCTACACCTTC	CASSLDRGLYGYTF
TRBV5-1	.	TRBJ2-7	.	TGCGCCAGCAGCGTCGAGTGGGGCATCTCCTACGAGCAGTACTTC	CASSVEWGISYEQYF
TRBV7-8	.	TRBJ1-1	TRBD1	TGTGCCAGCAGACAGACAGGGTTAACTGAAGCTTTCTTT	CASRQTGLTEAFF
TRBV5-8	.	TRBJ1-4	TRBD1	TGTGCCAGCAGCTTCCCCGGGACAGGGGTCGAAAAACTGTTTTTT	CASSFPGTGVEKLFF
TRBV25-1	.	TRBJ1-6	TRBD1	TGTGCCAGCAGTGCGTCAGGGGGGATGGATTCACCCCTCCACTTT	CASSASGGMDSPLHF
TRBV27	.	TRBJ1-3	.	TGTGCCAGCACCTCGGGGGGGTCCGGAAACACCATATATTTT	CASTSGGSGNTIYF
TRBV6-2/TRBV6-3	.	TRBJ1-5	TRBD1	TGTGCCAGCAGTTTACCGGGACAGGGGATGAGCAATCAGCCCCAGCATTTT	CASSLPGQGMSNQPQHF
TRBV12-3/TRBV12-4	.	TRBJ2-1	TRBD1	TGTGCCAGCAGTTCGGACAGGGTCGATGAGCAGTTCTTC	CASSSDRVDEQFF
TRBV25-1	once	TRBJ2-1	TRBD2	TGTGCCAGCAGTGATTATAGCGGGGGGGCCGGTGAGCAGTTCTTC	CASSDYSGGAGEQFF
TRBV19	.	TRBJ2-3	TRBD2	TGTGCCAGTACCGTCTTAGCGGGGGCCACAGATACGCAGTATTTT	CASTVLAGATDTQYF
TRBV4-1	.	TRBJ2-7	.	TGCGCCAGCAGCCTAGAGCTAGCTAACTACGAGCAGTACTTC	CASSLELANYEQYF
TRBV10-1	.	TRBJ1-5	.	TGCGCCAGCAGTGAGTCCGGCCAGGGCAATCAGCCCCAGCATTTT	CASSESGQGNQPQHF
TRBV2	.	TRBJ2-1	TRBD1	TGTGCCAGCAGGGTCGGTGTAGGGGGCAAGTTCTTC	CASRVGVGGKFF
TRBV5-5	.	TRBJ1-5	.	TGTGCCAGCAGCTTAGCCTTTAGCAATCAGCCCCAGCATTTT	CASSLAFSNQPQHF
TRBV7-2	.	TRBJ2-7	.	TGTGCCAGCAGCCTGAGCTTAGGTCCAGCGCAAAGGTCCTACGAGCAGTACTTC	CASSLSLGPAQRSYEQYF
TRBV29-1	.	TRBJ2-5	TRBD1	TGCAGCGTGGAAACAGGGGGCCGCCAAGAGACCCAGTACTTC	CSVETGGRQETQYF
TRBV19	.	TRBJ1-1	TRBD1	TGTGCCAGTAGTACCCCTCAGGGACAGGGTCTTGTTAACACTGAAGCTTTCTTT	CASSTPQGQGLVNTEAFF
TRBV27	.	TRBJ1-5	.	TGTGCCAGCAGTTTATCGGCGAGTGGGGGGGATCAGCCCCAGCATTTT	CASSLSASGGDQPQHF
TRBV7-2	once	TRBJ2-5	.	TGTGCCAGCAGCCCCGGCAGGGTCGAAGAGACCCAGTACTTC	CASSPGRVEETQYF
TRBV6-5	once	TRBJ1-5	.	TGTGCCAGCAGTTCCCGGGGATTTAATCAGCCCCAGCATTTT	CASSSRGFNQPQHF